This T cell receptor (beta chain) was found in a study of cytomegalovirus exposure and HLA in healthy donors. Whole-study results and caveats: In a later analysis, TCR association rates varied by HLA locus: DRB1 most, HLA-C fewest.

Deletions cut 0 bases from V and 10 bases from J, with 14 bases between. The length of the CDR3 is 15 residues. The germline V gene has CDR1 SGHRS and CDR2 YFSETQ. A multiplex PCR was run with 60 Vbeta primers and 13 Jbeta primers. Sequenced by immunoSEQ multiplex PCR; TCRdb stores in-frame clones only, minus some. The sample consists of some 90,000 clones, about 81% of them appearing once. This clone was counted a single time. The antigen remains unidentified. The rearrangement joins TRBV5-1 to TRBJ1-6, with D maybe TRBD1 (5 bases). The material sequenced was PBMCs. The origin of this receptor is a man aged 40-49 years in good health and CMV-seronegative. Here the CDR3 reads CASSLAAAGRSPLHF. DNA for the CDR3: TGCGCCAGCAGCTTGGCCGCGGCAGGGAGGTCACCCCTCCACTTT.